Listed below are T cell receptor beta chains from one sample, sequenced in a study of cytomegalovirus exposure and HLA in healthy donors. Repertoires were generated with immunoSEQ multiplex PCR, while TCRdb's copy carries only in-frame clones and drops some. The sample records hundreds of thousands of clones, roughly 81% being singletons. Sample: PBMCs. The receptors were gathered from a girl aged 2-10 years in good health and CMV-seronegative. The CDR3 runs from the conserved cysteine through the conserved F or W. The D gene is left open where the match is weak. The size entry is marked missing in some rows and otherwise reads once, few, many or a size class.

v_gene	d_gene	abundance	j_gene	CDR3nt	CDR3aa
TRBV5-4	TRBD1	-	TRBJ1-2	TGTGCCAGCAGCCCAGACAGGGGTCGATACACCTTC	CASSPDRGRYTF
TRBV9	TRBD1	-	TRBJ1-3	TGTGCCAGCAGCGGAAGACAGGGGTTCTCTGGAAACACCATATATTTT	CASSGRQGFSGNTIYF
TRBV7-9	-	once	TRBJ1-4	TGTTCCAGCAGCCCGGGAAATGAAAAACTGTTTTTT	CSSSPGNEKLFF
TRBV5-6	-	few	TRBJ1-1	TGTGCCAGCAGGATACAGGGTGCCACTGAAGCTTTCTTT	CASRIQGATEAFF
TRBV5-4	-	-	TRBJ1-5	TGTGCCAGCAGCTTCTTCGGCAGGGGCGATCAGCCCCAGCATTTT	CASSFFGRGDQPQHF
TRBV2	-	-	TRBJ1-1	TGTGCCAGCACCCTGAGGTTCCGCGCTTTCTTT	CASTLRFRAFF
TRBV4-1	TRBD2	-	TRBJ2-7	TGCGCCAGCAGCCAAGGGAGGGGCGGGAGGAACTACGAGCAGTACTTC	CASSQGRGGRNYEQYF
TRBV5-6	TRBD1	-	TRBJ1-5	TGTGCCAGCAGCTTGGCCGGACAGGGTTTTTATGTTCAGCCCCAGCATTTT	CASSLAGQGFYVQPQHF
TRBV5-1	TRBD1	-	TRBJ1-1	TGCGCCAGCAGCTTGGACAGGGGGACGAACACTGAAGCTTTCTTT	CASSLDRGTNTEAFF
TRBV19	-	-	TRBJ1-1	TGTGCCAGTAGTATCCCCAGGTCTGAAGCTTTCTTT	CASSIPRSEAFF
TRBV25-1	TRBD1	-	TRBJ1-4	TGTGCCAGCAGTGAGGACAGGGGTGAAAAACTGTTTTTT	CASSEDRGEKLFF
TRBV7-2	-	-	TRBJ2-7	TGTGCCAGCAGCGCATTACCGGGAAACTACGAGCAGTACTTC	CASSALPGNYEQYF
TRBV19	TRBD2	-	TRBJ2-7	TGTGCCAGTAGTATGGGGGAGGGCTACGAGCAGTACTTC	CASSMGEGYEQYF
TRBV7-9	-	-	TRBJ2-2	TGTGCCAGCAATCGGAACACCGGGGAGCTGTTTTTT	CASNRNTGELFF
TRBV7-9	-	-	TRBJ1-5	TGTTCCAGCAGCTTAAACGGGGGAACTTTTAATCAGCCCCAGCATTTT	CSSSLNGGTFNQPQHF
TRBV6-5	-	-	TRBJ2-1	TGTGCCAGCAGTTACTCGGCAGGGCCATACAATGAGCAGTTCTTC	CASSYSAGPYNEQFF
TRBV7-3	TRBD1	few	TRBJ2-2	TGTGCCAGCAGCTTAGACAGGGGGCTTACCGGGGAGCTGTTTTTT	CASSLDRGLTGELFF
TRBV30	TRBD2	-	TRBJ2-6	TGTGCCTGGAACCCATGGCGGACTAGCGGGGGGGGATACCCTGGGGCCAACGTCCTGACTTTC	CAWNPWRTSGGGYPGANVLTF
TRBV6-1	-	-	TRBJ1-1	TGTGCCAGCAGGACAGTTTCTACGAACACTGAAGCTTTCTTT	CASRTVSTNTEAFF
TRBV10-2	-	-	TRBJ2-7	TGCGCCAGCAGGGGCACCAGCTCCTACGAGCAGTACTTC	CASRGTSSYEQYF
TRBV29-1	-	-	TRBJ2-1	TGCAGCGTTGGGTTGAGCTCCTACAATGAGCAGTTCTTC	CSVGLSSYNEQFF
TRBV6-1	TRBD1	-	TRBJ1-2	TGTGCCAGCAATTCTTCTCCGGGACAGGGGTATGGCTACACCTTC	CASNSSPGQGYGYTF
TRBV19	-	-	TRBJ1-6	TGTGCCAGTACGGACAGTTGGAATTCACCCCTCCACTTT	CASTDSWNSPLHF
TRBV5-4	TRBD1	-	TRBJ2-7	TGTGCCAGCAGCTTGAGACAGGGGGCTACTACCTACGAGCAGTACTTC	CASSLRQGATTYEQYF
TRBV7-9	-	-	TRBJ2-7	TGTTCCAGCAGCTTAAGGTCCCGGACTAATACCTCCTACGAGCAGTACTTC	CSSSLRSRTNTSYEQYF
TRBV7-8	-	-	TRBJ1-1	TGTGCCAGCAGCTTTAGAGGATCGAACACTGAAGCTTTCTTT	CASSFRGSNTEAFF
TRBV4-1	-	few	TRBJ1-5	TGCGCCAGCAGCCAAGATAAGCCAGGCACGGGACAGCCCCAGCATTTT	CASSQDKPGTGQPQHF
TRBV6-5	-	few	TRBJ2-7	TGTGCCAGCAGTCCCGGGACTGGCTCCTACGAGCAGTACTTC	CASSPGTGSYEQYF
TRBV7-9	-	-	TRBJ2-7	TGTGCCAGCAGCTTACAGGGGAAGGGCTACGAGCAGTACTTC	CASSLQGKGYEQYF